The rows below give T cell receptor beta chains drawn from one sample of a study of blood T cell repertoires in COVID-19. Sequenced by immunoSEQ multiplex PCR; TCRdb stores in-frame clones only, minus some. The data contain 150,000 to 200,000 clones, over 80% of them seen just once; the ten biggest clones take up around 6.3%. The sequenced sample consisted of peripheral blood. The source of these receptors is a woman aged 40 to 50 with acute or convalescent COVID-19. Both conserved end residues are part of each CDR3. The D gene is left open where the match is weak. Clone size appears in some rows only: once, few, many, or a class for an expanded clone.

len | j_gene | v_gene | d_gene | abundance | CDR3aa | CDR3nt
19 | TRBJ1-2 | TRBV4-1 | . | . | CASSQKNPPAPGGRYGYTF | TGCGCCAGCAGCCAAAAAAACCCTCCCGCCCCCGGGGGTCGCTATGGCTACACCTTC
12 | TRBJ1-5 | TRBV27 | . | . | CASRAGNQPQHF | TGTGCCAGCAGGGCAGGGAATCAGCCCCAGCATTTT
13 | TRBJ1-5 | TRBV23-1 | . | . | CASSPTGIRPQHF | TGCGCCAGCAGTCCAACAGGGATCAGGCCCCAGCATTTT
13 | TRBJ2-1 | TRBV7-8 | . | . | CASSRSNRYEQFF | TGTGCCAGCAGCCGATCTAACAGGTATGAGCAGTTCTTC
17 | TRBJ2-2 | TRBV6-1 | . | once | CASSEVSLPRAAGELFF | TGTGCCAGCAGTGAAGTTTCTCTTCCCAGGGCGGCCGGGGAGCTGTTTTTT
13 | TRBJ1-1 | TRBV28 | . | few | CASYPTGNTEAFF | TGTGCCAGCTACCCTACAGGGAACACTGAAGCTTTCTTT
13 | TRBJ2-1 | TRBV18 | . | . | CASSPLTGDEQFF | TGTGCCAGCTCACCATTGACAGGCGATGAGCAGTTCTTC
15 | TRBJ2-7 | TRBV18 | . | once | CASSPPTGRAYEQYF | TGTGCCAGCTCACCACCGACCGGGAGAGCCTACGAGCAGTACTTC
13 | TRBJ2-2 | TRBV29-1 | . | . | CSADRSYTGELFF | TGCAGCGCAGACAGAAGTTACACCGGGGAGCTGTTTTTT
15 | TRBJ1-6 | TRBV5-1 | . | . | CASSLGPGVNSPLHF | TGCGCCAGCAGCTTGGGGCCGGGGGTTAATTCACCCCTCCACTTT
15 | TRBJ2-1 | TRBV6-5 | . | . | CASSARGGDYNEQFF | TGTGCCAGCAGCGCCCGTGGCGGGGACTACAATGAGCAGTTCTTC
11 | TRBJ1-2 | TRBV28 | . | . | CAGGAHYGYTF | TGTGCCGGGGGCGCCCACTATGGCTACACCTTC
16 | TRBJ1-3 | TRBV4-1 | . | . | CASSRLPPGTGNTIYF | TGCGCCAGCAGCCGACTTCCTCCGGGAACGGGGAACACCATATATTTT
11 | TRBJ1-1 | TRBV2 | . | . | CASMREAEAFF | TGTGCCAGCATGAGGGAGGCTGAAGCTTTCTTT
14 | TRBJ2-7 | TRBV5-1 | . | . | CASSRDLGKDEQYF | TGCGCCAGCAGCAGGGACTTGGGCAAGGACGAGCAGTACTTC
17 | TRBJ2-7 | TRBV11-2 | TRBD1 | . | CASSLRRNWDSSYEQYF | TGTGCCAGCAGCTTAAGGCGAAACTGGGACAGTTCCTACGAGCAGTACTTC
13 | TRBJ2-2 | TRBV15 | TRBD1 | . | CATSRTGSGELFF | TGTGCCACCAGCAGGACAGGGTCCGGGGAGCTGTTTTTT
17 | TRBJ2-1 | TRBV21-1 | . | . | CASSRPPWGGDYNEQFF | TGTGCCAGCAGCAGGCCCCCTTGGGGGGGGGATTACAATGAGCAGTTCTTC
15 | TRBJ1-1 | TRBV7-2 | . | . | CASSLEVRETTEAFF | TGTGCCAGCAGCTTAGAAGTGCGAGAAACTACTGAAGCTTTCTTT
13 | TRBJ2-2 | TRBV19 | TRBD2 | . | CASAGGNTGELFF | TGTGCCAGTGCGGGGGGAAACACCGGGGAGCTGTTTTTT
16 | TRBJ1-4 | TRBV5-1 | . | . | CASSLRSAERGEKLFF | TGCGCCAGCAGCTTGAGGAGTGCCGAGCGCGGAGAAAAACTGTTTTTT
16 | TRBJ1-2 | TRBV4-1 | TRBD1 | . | CASSQVRTGIEYGYTF | TGCGCCAGCAGCCAAGTCCGGACAGGGATCGAATATGGCTACACCTTC
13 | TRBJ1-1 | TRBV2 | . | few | CASSEERNTEAFF | TGTGCCAGCAGTGAAGAGCGGAACACTGAAGCTTTCTTT
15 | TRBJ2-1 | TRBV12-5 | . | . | CASGLGQGSDNEQFF | TGTGCTAGTGGTTTAGGGCAGGGGTCTGACAATGAGCAGTTCTTC
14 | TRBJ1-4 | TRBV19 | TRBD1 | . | CASSRGADRVKLFF | TGTGCCAGTAGTAGGGGGGCCGACAGGGTAAAACTGTTTTTT
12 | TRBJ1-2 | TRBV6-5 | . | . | CASSNRVDGYTF | TGTGCCAGCAGCAACAGGGTGGATGGCTACACCTTC
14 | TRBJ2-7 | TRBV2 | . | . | CASRKGGGVYEQYF | TGTGCCAGCCGTAAAGGAGGGGGCGTCTACGAGCAGTACTTC
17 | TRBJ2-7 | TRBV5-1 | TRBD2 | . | CASSSASGPVFSYEQYF | TGCGCCAGCTCCTCGGCTAGCGGGCCTGTCTTCTCCTACGAGCAGTACTTC
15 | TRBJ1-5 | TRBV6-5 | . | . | CASSYSQGGNQPQHF | TGTGCCAGCAGTTACTCACAGGGTGGCAATCAGCCCCAGCATTTT
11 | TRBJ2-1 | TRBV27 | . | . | CASSLRGEQFF | TGTGCCAGCAGTTTAAGAGGTGAGCAGTTCTTC
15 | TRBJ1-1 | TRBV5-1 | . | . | CASSLDGGETTEAFF | TGCGCCAGCAGCTTGGATGGAGGGGAGACCACTGAAGCTTTCTTT
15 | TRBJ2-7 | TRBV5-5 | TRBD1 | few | CASSRQGILGYEQYF | TGTGCCAGCAGCCGACAGGGTATCTTGGGTTACGAGCAGTACTTC
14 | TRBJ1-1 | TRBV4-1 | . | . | CASSQVGRYTEAFF | TGCGCCAGCAGCCAAGTCGGCAGGTACACTGAAGCTTTCTTT
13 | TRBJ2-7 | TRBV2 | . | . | CASSDLAGDEQYF | TGTGCCAGCAGTGATTTGGCAGGGGACGAGCAGTACTTC
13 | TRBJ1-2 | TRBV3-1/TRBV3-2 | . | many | CASSLGSIYGYTF | TGTGCCAGCAGCCTTGGGAGCATCTATGGCTACACCTTC
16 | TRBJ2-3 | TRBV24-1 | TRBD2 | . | CATSDELAGGTDTQYF | TGTGCCACCAGTGATGAACTAGCGGGGGGCACAGATACGCAGTATTTT
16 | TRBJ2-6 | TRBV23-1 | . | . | CASSQSRGFGANVLTF | TGCGCCAGCAGTCAATCGAGGGGGTTTGGGGCCAACGTCCTGACTTTC
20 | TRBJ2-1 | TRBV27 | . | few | CASSFMRPPLRRLGRNEQFF | TGTGCCAGCAGTTTCATGCGCCCACCCCTTCGAAGACTTGGAAGAAATGAGCAGTTCTTC
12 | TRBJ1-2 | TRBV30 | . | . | CAWSLWSGSYTF | TGTGCCTGGAGTTTGTGGTCGGGGAGCTACACCTTC
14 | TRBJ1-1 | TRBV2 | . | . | CASKGGAYLPEAFF | TGTGCCAGCAAGGGGGGGGCGTATCTTCCTGAAGCTTTCTTT
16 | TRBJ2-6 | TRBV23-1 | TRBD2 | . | CASSQFGGAGANVLTF | TGCGCCAGCAGTCAATTCGGGGGGGCTGGGGCCAACGTCCTGACTTTC
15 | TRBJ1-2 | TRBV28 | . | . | CASSPRGWGNYGYTF | TGTGCCAGCAGTCCCCGGGGGTGGGGAAACTATGGCTACACCTTC
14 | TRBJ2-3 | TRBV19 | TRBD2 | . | CASGSGGWLDTQYF | TGTGCCAGTGGGAGCGGGGGGTGGTTGGATACGCAGTATTTT
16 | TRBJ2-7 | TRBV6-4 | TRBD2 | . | CASSDPKAGGPYEQYF | TGTGCCAGCAGTGACCCTAAAGCGGGAGGGCCCTACGAGCAGTACTTC
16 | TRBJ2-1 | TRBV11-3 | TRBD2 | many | CASSLGTSGGANEQFF | TGTGCCAGCAGCTTAGGTACTAGCGGGGGGGCCAATGAGCAGTTCTTC
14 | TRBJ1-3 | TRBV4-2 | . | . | CASSQQGSGNTIYF | TGTGCCAGCAGCCAACAGGGTTCTGGAAACACCATATATTTT